These T cell receptor beta chains were read from a single sample in a study of cytomegalovirus exposure and HLA in healthy donors. Libraries were prepared by immunoSEQ multiplex PCR; TCRdb keeps only in-frame clonotypes and omits some of them. The table records tens of thousands of clones, 70% to 85% of them present only once. Material for sequencing was PBMCs. The receptors come from a woman aged 18-35 years in good health and CMV-seronegative. Each CDR3 is given with its conserved first and last residue. Each record gives: D gene, J gene, clone size, V gene, CDR3 DNA, CDR3 protein. A D gene is named only where the DNA matches it firmly. Some rows mark clone size as missing; the rest say once, few, many or name a class of expanded clone.

.,TRBJ2-1,.,TRBV10-3,TGTGCCATCAGTGTTGGAGGGGAGAGCTCCTACAATGAGCAGTTCTTC,CAISVGGESSYNEQFF
.,TRBJ2-3,once,TRBV5-1,TGCGCCAGCCGAGCAGGGGATACGCAGTATTTT,CASRAGDTQYF
TRBD1,TRBJ2-7,.,TRBV16,TGTGCCAGCAGCCAATCCTACAGGGGTTACGAGCAGTACTTC,CASSQSYRGYEQYF
TRBD2,TRBJ2-7,few,TRBV6-6,TGTGCCAGCTGCCGGGACTACCTTACCTACGAGCAGTACTTC,CASCRDYLTYEQYF
.,TRBJ2-5,.,TRBV19,TGTGCCAGTAGTATAGGCCCGGGCGGGGAGACCCAGTACTTC,CASSIGPGGETQYF
.,TRBJ2-5,.,TRBV28,TGTGCCAGCAGTTTAGAGAGCGGGTATGAGACCCAGTACTTC,CASSLESGYETQYF
TRBD1,TRBJ1-1,.,TRBV9,TGTGCCAGCAGCCCCACCGGGACAGAGGGAACTGAAGCTTTCTTT,CASSPTGTEGTEAFF
TRBD1,TRBJ1-5,.,TRBV6-5,TGTGCCTCTCAGACGACAGGGGATAATCAGCCCCAGAATTTT,CASQTTGDNQPQNF
.,TRBJ1-2,.,TRBV28,TGTGCCAGCAGTCGGGTGCTACGGAACTATGGCTACACCTTC,CASSRVLRNYGYTF
.,TRBJ2-7,.,TRBV5-6,TGTGCCAGCAGCTGGGGGACAATAACCTACGAGCAGTACTTC,CASSWGTITYEQYF
TRBD2,TRBJ2-2,.,TRBV2,TGTGCCAGCAGACTAGCGGCGAACACCGGGGAGCTGTTTTTT,CASRLAANTGELFF
.,TRBJ2-7,.,TRBV28,TGTGCCAGCAGTCTTCGAGCTAGTGAGCAGTACTTC,CASSLRASEQYF
.,TRBJ2-2,.,TRBV4-2,TGTGCCAGCAGCCAAGGACGGGGGGCGGGAACCGGGGAGCTGTTTTTT,CASSQGRGAGTGELFF
.,TRBJ2-3,.,TRBV4-2,TGTGCCAGCAGCCAAGAAACGGGATCAGATACGCAGTATTTT,CASSQETGSDTQYF
.,TRBJ1-2,.,TRBV2,TGTGCCAGCAGTGTGACGGGTAGCGGCTACACCTTC,CASSVTGSGYTF
.,TRBJ2-5,.,TRBV2,TGTGCCAGCCGGGGGGCGGCCGAGACCCAGTACTTC,CASRGAAETQYF
.,TRBJ1-5,.,TRBV19,TGTGCCAGTAGTATAGATTGGGGGGGCAGGAGCAATCAGCCCCAGCATTTT,CASSIDWGGRSNQPQHF
.,TRBJ2-5,once,TRBV5-6,TGTGCCAGCAGCTTTTACCGACGAGGGACCCAGTACTTC,CASSFYRRGTQYF
TRBD1,TRBJ1-6,.,TRBV11-1,TGTGCCAGCAGCCTGACATCCGGGACAGGGAATTCACCCCTCCACTTT,CASSLTSGTGNSPLHF
TRBD1,TRBJ2-2,.,TRBV6-6,TGTGCCAGCAGTAACCGAGGGGGCAACACCGGGGAGCTGTTTTTT,CASSNRGGNTGELFF
TRBD2,TRBJ2-1,.,TRBV19,TGTGCCAGTAGGAAGACTAGCGTTCCTGAGCAGTTCTTC,CASRKTSVPEQFF
TRBD1,TRBJ1-1,once,TRBV14,TGTGCCAGCAGAACAGGGGGCCAAACTGAAGCTTTCTTT,CASRTGGQTEAFF
.,TRBJ2-1,.,TRBV20-1,TGCAGTGCCAGGGCCTACAATGAGCAGTTCTTC,CSARAYNEQFF
TRBD1,TRBJ2-5,.,TRBV29-1,TGCAGCGGACGGACAGGGGTGGCGGAGACCCAGTACTTC,CSGRTGVAETQYF
.,TRBJ2-2,.,TRBV9,TGTGCCAGCAGCAGCCGAGACGGGGGTTGGGGTGGCACCGGGGAGCTGTTTTTT,CASSSRDGGWGGTGELFF
TRBD1,TRBJ1-4,.,TRBV18,TGTGCCAGCTCACCGTGGAGGACAGGGACGGGCCTTAATGAAAAACTGTTTTTT,CASSPWRTGTGLNEKLFF
TRBD2,TRBJ2-1,.,TRBV7-6,TGTGCCAGCAGCTTACTAGCGGGGGGCTCCTACAATGAGCAGTTCTTC,CASSLLAGGSYNEQFF
.,TRBJ1-5,.,TRBV28,TGTGCCAGCAGGGAACTTGGTGACAGGCCCCAGCATTTT,CASRELGDRPQHF
TRBD2,TRBJ2-3,.,TRBV4-3,TGCGCCAGCAGCCAAGAGTTGTTTAGCGGGGGGGCCCTAGATACGCAGTATTTT,CASSQELFSGGALDTQYF
TRBD1,TRBJ2-7,.,TRBV28,TGTGCCAGCAAGACCCGGGACAGGGGCTACGAGCAGTACTTC,CASKTRDRGYEQYF
.,TRBJ2-7,.,TRBV5-1,TGCGCCAGCAGCGTGGACAGATCCTACGAGCAGTACTTC,CASSVDRSYEQYF
TRBD2,TRBJ2-3,.,TRBV4-3,TGCGCCAGCAGCCAAGATCTTCCAGGACTAGGCGTCACAGATACGCAGTATTTT,CASSQDLPGLGVTDTQYF
TRBD1,TRBJ1-1,.,TRBV30,TGTGCCTGGGGATCAGGGACAGGGATAATTACTGAAGCTTTCTTT,CAWGSGTGIITEAFF
TRBD2,TRBJ2-2,.,TRBV6-4,TGTGCCAGCAGTGACGGATCTAGCGGGAGCCCCGGGGAGCTGTTTTTT,CASSDGSSGSPGELFF
.,TRBJ1-3,once,TRBV27,TGTGCCAGCAGTTTAAACGGGGGCTCTGGAAACACCATATATTTT,CASSLNGGSGNTIYF
TRBD1,TRBJ1-3,once,TRBV30,TGTGCCTGTTCCCGGACAGGGCGCTCTGGAAACACCATATATTTT,CACSRTGRSGNTIYF
.,TRBJ2-3,.,TRBV6-4,TGTGCCAGCAGTGACTCTAGTCAGGGGAGCACAGATACGCAGTATTTT,CASSDSSQGSTDTQYF
.,TRBJ2-6,.,TRBV28,TGTGCCAGCAGTCCCTCCTCCGGAGTCTGGACTGGGGCCAACGTCCTGACTTTC,CASSPSSGVWTGANVLTF
TRBD1,TRBJ2-7,once,TRBV6-5,TGTGCCAGCGGGACAGGGGTTGGGTACGAGCAGTACTTC,CASGTGVGYEQYF
TRBD1,TRBJ2-7,.,TRBV15,TGTGCCACCAGCAGAGATGGACAGGGGTATTGGGAGCAGTACTTC,CATSRDGQGYWEQYF
TRBD1,TRBJ1-4,.,TRBV18,TGTGCCAGCTCACCACCGGGACAGGTTAATGAAAAACTGTTTTTT,CASSPPGQVNEKLFF
TRBD1,TRBJ2-7,.,TRBV5-1,TGCGCCAGCAGCGCTTTGACAGGGGATTACGAGCAGTACTTC,CASSALTGDYEQYF